The entry below describes one TCR beta chain. This sample stems from a study of blood T cell repertoires in COVID-19. This CDR3 is 16 amino acids long. Trimming cost V 5 bases and J 2 bases; bases outside gene matches: 3. Germline loops: CDR1 MDHEN, CDR2 SYDVKM. The table came from immunoSEQ multiplex PCR; TCRdb's copy has only in-frame clones and leaves some out. The data show roughly 380,000 clones, 89% seen once. V usage is TRBV28 and J usage is TRBJ2-6, with TRBD1 matching 10 bases. Sequenced input: peripheral blood. The source is a woman aged 40 to 55 with COVID-19, enrolled during active disease. The DNA of the CDR3 is TGTGCCAGCAGTGAGACAGGGGGCGCTGGGGCCAACGTCCTGACTTTC. Residues: CASSETGGAGANVLTF.